This T cell receptor (beta chain) emerged from a study of PD-1 blockade in classical Hodgkin lymphoma. TCRdb's table, derived via immunoSEQ multiplex PCR, lists solely in-frame clones and lacks some. The sample has tens of thousands of clones, approximately 94% seen once. Worth noting for this clone: Its target is unknown.

Overall study results and limits: Significant TCR diversity gains by C4D1 occurred in CD4+ but not CD8+ cells.

All patients experienced relapse after autologous stem cell transplantation, and brentuximab vedotin exposure was variable. The sample consisted of peripheral blood mononuclear cells (PBMCs), taken at baseline. The clonotype comes from a human donor with classical Hodgkin lymphoma.

The CDR3 coding sequence is TGCGCCAGCAGCCAGGGTTCAGGGTCCTACGAGCAGTACTTC. It specifies CASSQGSGSYEQYF. The chain employs TRBV4-3 and TRBJ2-7; perhaps TRBD1 as D (5 bases). This CDR3 contains 14 residues. Trimming removed 3 bases at V and 1 base at J, with 10 bases between. Germline values: CDR1 LGHNA, CDR2 YSLEER.